This T cell receptor (beta chain) was recorded in a study of shared clonotypes between healthy human individuals. Study details: Used for every donor were three CD4 naive, three CD4 memory, two CD8 naive and one CD8 memory plate.

Only CD45RO-negative cells positively selected for CCR7 counted as naive CD8 cells, so terminally differentiated effector memory CD45RA+ cells were excluded. The CDR3 spans 14 residues. V was clipped by 5 bases and J by 2 bases, with 11 bases between them. Germline CDR1 MDHEN, CDR2 SYDVKM. Some clones are missing from TCRdb's copy, which holds only in-frame ones; the method was immunoSEQ multiplex PCR. The data hold around 600,000 clones, with approximately 95% observed a single time. The sequencing input was naive CD8+ T cells sorted from blood. The gene calls are TRBV28 and TRBJ2-3; TRBD1 might be the D (5 bases). The source is a woman between 25 and 40 years old in good health. This CDR3 reads CASSPIGDTDTQYF. The CDR3 DNA is TGTGCCAGCAGTCCTATAGGGGACACAGATACGCAGTATTTT.